The following is a T cell receptor beta chain sequence with its context. This clone was seen a handful of times. The clone's antigen remains unknown. Base qualities are not at hand, and no much larger clone is one base apart. Another Seattle source contributed samples from volunteer blood donors who had recovered from COVID-19. Collaborating institutions collected whole blood in K2EDTA tubes following their own protocols. For TCRbeta analysis, collaborator samples were shipped as frozen whole blood, as isolated PBMCs, or as DNA extracted from either sample type. This specimen belongs to a study of blood T cell repertoires in COVID-19 (dated by TCRdb to 2020 to 2021). In the study overall: Collaborator samples came from the United States, Italy and Spain and covered acute and convalescent phases of COVID-19. The material from the prospective study consisted of cDNA or gDNA derived from T cells, B-cell-depleted T cells, or PBMCs. Deeply sampled blood TCRbeta repertoires from subjects exposed to, actively infected with, or recovered from COVID-19 were included in the dataset. A freely available public database, intended as a resource for researchers studying the immune response to SARS-CoV-2, is where the repertoires were released. The samples were drawn from two sources: the first 160 participants of the ongoing ImmuneRACE study, and fewer than 1,500 subjects contributed by 6 global collaborators. Nearly every sample came with metadata listing a de-identified subject ID, COVID-19 status, age in years and sex. Where available, HLA class I and class II types were obtained from metadata supplied by the sample provider rather than from assay-based typing.

CDR1 LGHNA and CDR2 YNFKEQ were looked up in the germline V gene. The CDR3 has 16 amino acids, counting the end cysteine and phenylalanine. Only the CDR3 DNA is retained, 48 bases long and in frame from the first base. Clipping removes 0 bases from V and 9 bases from J, with 10 as the unmatched junction base count. Overall results and qualifications from the work: The amount of clinical and demographic metadata varied by source and participant and was provided uncurated.

TCRbeta CDR3 regions were amplified from genomic DNA using the immunoSEQ Assay, a bias-controlled multiplex PCR. Processing in the source paper ran as follows. Within the assay, amplification of reference gene primers was used to estimate how many nucleated cells each sample contained. To quantify the absolute abundance of each unique TCRbeta CDR3 rearrangement, sequence reads were collapsed and filtered. For each sample, productive Simpson clonality was calculated as the square root of Simpson's diversity index across productive rearrangements. TCRdb provides this immuneACCESS table in a form limited to in-frame rearrangements. Some clones are lacking; in checked studies, under half of them reflect an unresolved V gene, and why the rest are absent is not known. That table is the source of V, J and clone size, and D and trimming were worked out from the DNA. This sample gives over 200,000 clones in total; approximately 91% of them show up just once. The top ten hold roughly 6% of the sample.

Sequences were obtained from peripheral blood. Recombination joined TRBV4-2 with TRBJ2-1, with TRBD2 matching 8 junction bases. The receptor was derived from a man aged 60 to 69 who had recovered from COVID-19. The nucleotides are TGTGCCAGCAGCCAAGATCCCAGCGGGAGTCGACTTGAGCAGTTCTTC. Translated, it reads CASSQDPSGSRLEQFF.